What follows are 29 T cell receptor beta chains derived from one specimen sequenced in a study of cytomegalovirus exposure and HLA in healthy donors. The PCR employed 60 Vbeta primers together with 13 Jbeta primers. This table comes from immunoSEQ multiplex PCR, and its TCRdb copy is limited to in-frame clones, with some not included. The sample consists of approximately 170,000 clones, roughly 80% of them appearing once. Source material: PBMCs. These receptors were collected from a man aged 50 to 60 in good health and CMV-seropositive.

The J gene is TRBJ1-2, the V gene TRBV4-2, with D perhaps TRBD1 (5 bases). V lost 3 bases to trimming and J lost 5 bases, with 13 bases between them. CDR1 is LGHNA, CDR2 YNFKEQ, per germline. The CDR3 spans 14 residues. Written as DNA, the CDR3 is TGTGCCAGCAGCCAGGTGGGGGAGGCGTATGGCTACACCTTC. The encoded protein is CASSQVGEAYGYTF.

V and J are TRBV7-6 and TRBJ2-1; TRBD2 might be the D (6 bases). Germline V gives CDR1 SGHVS, CDR2 FNYEAQ. CDR3 size: 17 residues. The V and J ends lost 4 bases and 4 bases respectively, with 20 bases between them. CDR3 nucleotide sequence: TGTGCCAGCAGCTCCGTAGTGGGAGGACTACTATACAATGAGCAGTTCTTC. Protein sequence: CASSSVVGGLLYNEQFF.

The chain is built from TRBV30 and TRBJ2-7; 12 nucleotides agree with TRBD2. The V gene's germline CDR1 is GTSNPN and CDR2 SVGIG (reference sequence). The CDR3 spans 13 residues. Losses at the gene ends were 4 bases for V and 4 bases for J; bases not matched to a gene: 2. CDR3 region: CAWMTSGSYEQYF. CDR3 nucleotide sequence: TGTGCCTGGATGACTAGCGGGAGTTACGAGCAGTACTTC.

With respect to this clone: Germline and junction disagree at one end, which may indicate a read error. This CDR3 is CASSLAGVSESQYF. CDR3 bases: TGTGCCAGCAGTCTGGCGGGAGTCTCAGAGAGCCAGTACTTC. This chain uses TRBV28 with TRBJ2-5; TRBD2 aligns across 7 bases. CDR3 size: 14 residues. Germline CDR1 MDHEN, CDR2 SYDVKM.

V gene TRBV4-2 combines with J gene TRBJ2-5, with a weak D call TRBD2 (7 bases). With 4 bases removed from V and 2 bases from J, the gap between germline ends came to 20 bases. Germline CDR1 reads LGHNA; CDR2 reads YNFKEQ. This CDR3 is built from 17 residues. The CDR3 spells CASSLSGGGGGQETQYF. The CDR3 DNA follows: TGTGCCAGCAGCCTTAGTGGTGGGGGCGGGGGACAAGAGACCCAGTACTTC.

The gene calls are TRBV30 and TRBJ2-3, with TRBD2 matching 11 bases. The V and J ends lost 5 bases and 2 bases, in that order; junction bases with no gene match: 3. The germline CDR1 and CDR2 sequences are GTSNPN and SVGIG (reference sequence). CDR3 length equals 14 residues. The CDR3 coding sequence is TGTGCCTGGGGGACTAGCGGACTCACAGATACGCAGTATTTT. It codes for CAWGTSGLTDTQYF.

The chain uses TRBV7-2 and TRBJ1-2, with D perhaps matching TRBD1 (5 bases). Germline V CDR1 and CDR2: SGHTA, FQGNSA. The CDR3 spans 13 residues. Trimming took 4 bases from V and 2 from J, leaving 8 bases between them. CDR3 amino acids: CASSYRQNYGYTF. The CDR3 bases are TGTGCCAGCAGCTACAGGCAAAACTATGGCTACACCTTC. The entire variable domain, with the rest obtained from reference TRBV7-2 and TRBJ1-2, is as follows: GAGVSQSPSNKVTEKGKDVELRCDPISGHTALYWYRQSLGQGLEFLIYFQGNSAPDKSGLPSDRFSAERTGGSVSTLTIQRTQQEDSAVYLCASSYRQNYGYTFGSGTRLTVV.

The chain has TRBV9 and TRBJ2-3, with D maybe TRBD1 (5 bases). This CDR3 comprises 14 residues. The germline CDR1 and CDR2 sequences are SGDLS and YYNGEE. Trimming left V 3 bases short and J 2 bases short, with 10 bases between. CDR3 sequence: CASSGWTNTDTQYF. The CDR3 DNA reads TGTGCCAGCAGCGGATGGACAAACACAGATACGCAGTATTTT.

The chain links TRBV7-2 to TRBJ2-2, with no clear D. The CDR3 contains 17 residues. CDR1 is SGHTA, CDR2 FQGNSA, per germline. Trimming stripped 4 bases from V and 0 bases from J, with 15 bases between. CDR3 sequence reads: CASSSSPQDTNTGELFF. In DNA, the CDR3 is TGTGCCAGCAGCTCTTCACCACAAGATACGAACACCGGGGAGCTGTTTTTT.

The J gene is TRBJ2-4, the V gene TRBV28; TRBD1 matches 9 bases. The CDR3 extends over 14 amino acids. Trimming at V came to 3 bases and at J to 9 bases, leaving 6 bases not matched to a gene. Per the germline V gene, CDR1 is MDHEN and CDR2 is SYDVKM. The CDR3 spells CASSFQGQGVIQYF. The CDR3 DNA reads as TGTGCCAGCAGTTTCCAGGGACAGGGTGTCATTCAGTACTTC.

There are a few counts of this clone. The chain recombines TRBV14 with TRBJ2-2; maybe TRBD1 (5 bases). The germline gives CDR1 SGHDN, CDR2 FVKESK. This CDR3 contains 13 residues. V was clipped by 4 bases and J by 6 bases, with 9 bases between them. The CDR3 protein is CASSLRAPGELFF. CDR3 DNA: TGTGCCAGCAGCCTCAGGGCCCCCGGGGAGCTGTTTTTT.

V usage is TRBV5-1 and J usage is TRBJ2-4, with D possibly being TRBD1 (6 bases). The CDR3 is made up of 13 amino acids. V lost 1 base to trimming and J lost 9 bases, with 11 bases between them. CDR1 is SGHRS, CDR2 YFSETQ, per germline. The CDR3 DNA sequence: TGCGCCAGCAGCTTGAGAGGGGGTAGCATTCAGTACTTC. It specifies CASSLRGGSIQYF. Looking up the rest from reference TRBV5-1 and TRBJ2-4 gives the full variable domain: KAGVTQTPRYLIKTRGQQVTLSCSPISGHRSVSWYQQTPGQGLQFLFEYFSETQRNKGNFPGRFSGRQFSNSRSEMNVSTLELGDSALYLCASSLRGGSIQYFGAGTRLSVL.

The chain is built from TRBV5-4 and TRBJ2-4; the D gene is possibly TRBD1 (6 bases). CDR3 length: 13 amino acids. Per the germline V gene, CDR1 is SGHNT and CDR2 is YYREEE (reference sequence). The V end was cut by 1 base, the J end by 5 bases, with 7 bases between. CDR3 DNA: TGTGCCAGCAGCTTGCCAGGGGAAAACATTCAGTACTTC. It encodes CASSLPGENIQYF.

This clone showed up just once. This chain connects TRBV2 to TRBJ1-3, with a possible D match to TRBD1 (6 bases). There are 16 residues in the CDR3. Deletions cut 6 bases from V and 4 bases from J, with 19 bases between. Germline CDR1 reads SNHLY; CDR2 reads FYNNEI. The DNA for the CDR3 is TGTGCCAGCAGCCGTCCCCCGCAGGGGTCAGGAAACACCATATATTTT. Protein: CASSRPPQGSGNTIYF.

The rearrangement links TRBV5-1 to TRBJ1-1; 9 positions match TRBD1. CDR3 size: 13 residues. The V gene end was trimmed by 6 bases and the J gene end by 6 bases; junction bases not matched to a gene: 6. Germline V gene lookup returns CDR1 SGHRS and CDR2 YFSETQ. CDR3 in amino acids: CASKETGGSEAFF. The CDR3 DNA sequence: TGCGCCAGCAAGGAAACAGGGGGCTCTGAAGCTTTCTTT.

V gene TRBV27 combines with J gene TRBJ1-6, with D possibly TRBD1 on 5 matching bases. The CDR3 sequence is 13 residues long. Germline V gives CDR1 MNHEY, CDR2 SMNVEV (reference sequence). V was cut by 6 bases and J by 10 bases, with 13 bases left in between. The CDR3 sequence: CASRGGVGSPLHF. CDR3 sequence (DNA): TGTGCCAGCAGGGGGGGAGTAGGATCACCCCTCCACTTT.

The chain is built from TRBV4-1 and TRBJ2-3, with a tentative D call TRBD2 (5 bases). The ends were cut back, 1 base at V and 2 bases at J, with 13 bases in the middle. The germline gives CDR1 MGHRA, CDR2 YSYEKL. The CDR3 totals 16 residues. CDR3 sequence (DNA): TGCGCCAGCAGCCAAGGGTCGGGGTCCGCCACAGATACGCAGTATTTT. This codes for CASSQGSGSATDTQYF.

This clone was observed a few times. V usage is TRBV9 and J usage is TRBJ2-7; a weak D match, TRBD2 (5 bases). This CDR3 is 14 amino acids long. V was trimmed by 4 bases and J by 2 bases, leaving 13 bases between them. The germline CDR1 and CDR2 sequences are SGDLS and YYNGEE. The CDR3 DNA follows: TGTGCCAGCAGCTTGAGCGGAGGTCCCTACGAGCAGTACTTC. Translation gives CASSLSGGPYEQYF. The complete variable domain, with remaining parts taken from reference TRBV9 and TRBJ2-7, reads DSGVTQTPKHLITATGQRVTLRCSPRSGDLSVYWYQQSLDQGLQFLIQYYNGEERAKGNILERFSAQQFPDLHSELNLSSLELGDSALYFCASSLSGGPYEQYFGPGTRLTVT.

The table lists this clone with a count of one. J is TRBJ2-7 and V is TRBV4-1; tentatively, D is TRBD1 (6 bases). The CDR3 loop spans 14 amino acids. V was trimmed by 4 bases and J by 2 bases, leaving 12 bases between them. CDR1 and CDR2 from the germline V gene are MGHRA and YSYEKL. The CDR3 DNA follows: TGCGCCAGCAGCCCCCGGGACACCGCCTACGAGCAGTACTTC. This codes for CASSPRDTAYEQYF.

The chain joins TRBV25-1 to TRBJ2-7; 10 bases map to TRBD1. The junction had 4 bases not matched to a gene; V was cut back by 2 bases and J by 6 bases. CDR3 length: 14 residues. CDR1 and CDR2 from the germline V gene are MGHDK and SYGVNS. CDR3 amino acids: CASSEGTGVGEQYF. CDR3 nucleotides: TGTGCCAGCAGTGAAGGGACAGGGGTGGGCGAGCAGTACTTC.

The CDR3 here is CASSIVTSGTSTDTQYF. CDR3 in DNA: TGTGCCAGTAGTATAGTGACTAGCGGAACTAGCACAGATACGCAGTATTTT. This chain joins TRBV19 and TRBJ2-3; 9 bases match TRBD2. CDR1 LNHDA and CDR2 SQIVND come from the germline V gene (reference sequence). The CDR3 covers 17 residues. Unmatched junction bases numbered 5, after V lost 1 base and J lost 0 bases.

This rearrangement joins TRBV30 to TRBJ2-5; tentative D call: TRBD2 (6 bases). Germline V gives CDR1 GTSNPN, CDR2 SVGIG (reference sequence). V was trimmed by 2 bases and J by 14 bases, leaving 15 bases between them. The CDR3 loop spans 11 amino acids. The CDR3 DNA sequence: TGTGCCTGGAGTCGTGGACTACATACATACTTC. Its translation: CAWSRGLHTYF.

This sequence joins TRBV7-8 and TRBJ2-7, with 9 bases identical to TRBD2. The CDR3 has 17 residues. V was pared by 6 bases and J by 2 bases, with 14 bases of the junction left unmatched. Germline V gives CDR1 SGHVS, CDR2 FQNEAQ. The DNA for the CDR3 is TGTGCCAGCAGTGGGCTAGCGGGGACCAAAATAACCTACGAGCAGTACTTC. Protein sequence: CASSGLAGTKITYEQYF.

The genes are TRBV28 and TRBJ2-7; 8 positions agree with TRBD1. Looked up from germline, CDR1 is MDHEN and CDR2 is SYDVKM. The CDR3 is made up of 14 amino acids. V lost 6 bases and J lost 4; bases outside the gene matches: 8. This chain's CDR3 is CASRGQGKSYEQYF. The CDR3, as DNA: TGTGCCAGCAGAGGACAGGGTAAATCTTACGAGCAGTACTTC. Combining the CDR3 with reference TRBV28 and TRBJ2-7 gives the whole variable domain DVKVTQSSRYLVKRTGEKVFLECVQDMDHENMFWYRQDPGLGLRLIYFSYDVKMKEKGDIPEGYSVSREKKERFSLILESASTNQTSMYLCASRGQGKSYEQYFGPGTRLTVT.

This rearrangement joins TRBV4-1 to TRBJ2-3; TRBD2 agrees at 7 bases. This CDR3 has 14 residues. CDR1 is MGHRA and CDR2 is YSYEKL in the germline V gene. V dropped 0 bases and J dropped 9; count of bases not matched to a gene: 6. This chain's CDR3 is CASSQEPASGTQYF. The CDR3 nucleotides are TGCGCCAGCAGCCAAGAACCGGCTAGCGGCACGCAGTATTTT.

The V call is TRBV27, the J call TRBJ2-7, with 8 bases fitting TRBD1. The CDR3 covers 16 residues. Germline V gene data show CDR1 as MNHEY and CDR2 as SMNVEV (reference sequence). After removal of 5 bases from V and 5 bases from J, the junction contained 14 bases not matched to a gene. Written as DNA, the CDR3 is TGTGCCAGCAGTCACCCCGACCGGGCAGGGGGCGACGAGCAGTACTTC. It is translated as CASSHPDRAGGDEQYF.

The V call is TRBV29-1, the J call TRBJ1-3; possibly TRBD1 for D (5 bases). V lost 3 bases, J lost 6 bases, and 9 bases lay in between. Germline CDR1 is SQVTM and CDR2 is ANQGSEA. CDR3 size: 12 residues. The CDR3 DNA follows: TGCAGCGTTGATCGGGGGTCAAACACCATATATTTT. It encodes CSVDRGSNTIYF.

The chain links TRBV4-2 to TRBJ2-5; 9 positions agree with TRBD2. This CDR3 is 15 amino acids long. V was clipped by 1 base and J by 2 bases; unmatched bases: 2. Germline V CDR1 and CDR2: LGHNA, YNFKEQ. The CDR3 spells CASSQALAGQETQYF. In DNA form, the CDR3 reads TGTGCCAGCAGCCAAGCGCTAGCGGGACAAGAGACCCAGTACTTC.

The chain links TRBV27 to TRBJ2-3, with TRBD2 matching 13 bases. This CDR3 spans 14 amino acids. With 8 bases clipped from V and 5 bases from J, the junction kept 4 bases outside the gene matches. Germline lookup yields CDR1 MNHEY and CDR2 SMNVEV (reference sequence). The CDR3 coding sequence is TGTGCCAGCCGGACTAGCGGGGGAATAGATACGCAGTATTTT. Residues: CASRTSGGIDTQYF.